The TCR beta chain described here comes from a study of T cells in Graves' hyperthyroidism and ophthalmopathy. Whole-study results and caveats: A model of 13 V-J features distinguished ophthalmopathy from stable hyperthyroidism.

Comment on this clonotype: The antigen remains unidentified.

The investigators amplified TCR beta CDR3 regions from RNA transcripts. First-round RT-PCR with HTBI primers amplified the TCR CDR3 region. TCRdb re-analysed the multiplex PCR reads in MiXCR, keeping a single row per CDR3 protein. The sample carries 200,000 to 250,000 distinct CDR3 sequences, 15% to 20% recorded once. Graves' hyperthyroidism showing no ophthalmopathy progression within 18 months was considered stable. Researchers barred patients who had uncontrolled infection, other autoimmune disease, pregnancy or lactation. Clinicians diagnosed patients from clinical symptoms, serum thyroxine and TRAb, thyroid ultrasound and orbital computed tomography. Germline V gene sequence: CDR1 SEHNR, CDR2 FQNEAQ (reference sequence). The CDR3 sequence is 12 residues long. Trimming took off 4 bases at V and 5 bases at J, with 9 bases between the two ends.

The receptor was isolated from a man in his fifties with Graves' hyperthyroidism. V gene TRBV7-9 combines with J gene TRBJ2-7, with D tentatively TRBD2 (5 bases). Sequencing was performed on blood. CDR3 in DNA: TGTGCCAGCAGCTGGGCCGGGAACGAGCAGTACTTC. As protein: CASSWAGNEQYF.